One sample yielded the 9 T cell receptor beta chains listed below, sequenced in a study of blood T cell repertoires in COVID-19. Produced via immunoSEQ multiplex PCR; TCRdb's table is partial and in-frame only. Here the sample spans 200,000 to 250,000 clones, 70% to 90% being singletons. Sequencing was performed on peripheral blood. The source is a man aged 40-49 years with acute or convalescent COVID-19.

This chain connects TRBV2 to TRBJ2-6, with 9 nucleotides matching TRBD1. The V gene end was trimmed by 2 bases and the J gene end by 2 bases; junction bases not matched to a gene: 7. The CDR3 sequence is 18 residues long. Per germline, CDR1 SNHLY and CDR2 FYNNEI. CDR3 nucleotides: TGTGCCAGCAGTGAACGGCGGGACAGGGTGACTGGGGCCAACGTCCTGACTTTC. The encoded protein is CASSERRDRVTGANVLTF. Based on the CDR3 plus reference TRBV2 and TRBJ2-6, the full variable domain is EPEVTQTPSHQVTQMGQEVILRCVPISNHLYFYWYRQILGQKVEFLVSFYNNEISEKSEIFDDQFSVERPDGSNFTLKIRSTKLEDSAMYFCASSERRDRVTGANVLTFGAGSRLTVL.

The rearrangement links TRBV7-9 to TRBJ1-1; maybe TRBD1 (6 bases). Germline assignment: CDR1 SEHNR and CDR2 FQNEAQ (reference sequence). V dropped 5 bases and J dropped 0 bases, with 13 bases sitting between them. This CDR3 has 15 amino acids. The CDR3 bases are TGTGCCAGCAGCAAGCGACAGGCCCTGAACACTGAAGCTTTCTTT. Its translation is CASSKRQALNTEAFF.

The chain uses TRBV10-3 and TRBJ1-1; D gene uncertain. Germline CDR1 is ENHRY and CDR2 is SYGVKD. The CDR3 runs 15 residues. With 1 base removed from V and 4 bases from J, the gap between germline ends came to 13 bases. For the CDR3, the DNA is TGTGCCATCAGTGAGTTATCGGGAGGTTCCACTGAAGCTTTCTTT. The encoded protein is CAISELSGGSTEAFF.

The chain is built from TRBV3-1 (or the pseudogene TRBV3-2) and TRBJ2-3; tentatively, D is TRBD2 (6 bases). From germline, CDR1 is LGHDT and CDR2 YNNKEL (reference sequence). The CDR3 spans 15 residues. V lost 1 base and J 3 bases, leaving 11 bases between the germline ends. The CDR3 DNA sequence: TGTGCCAGCAGCCAAGCCGGGGGAAGGACAGATACGCAGTATTTT. It translates to CASSQAGGRTDTQYF.

The gene calls are TRBV6-4 and TRBJ2-5; D may be TRBD1 (5 bases). V was cut by 4 bases and J by 0 bases, with 9 bases left in between. This CDR3 spans 14 amino acids. Germline CDR1 and CDR2: MRHNA and SNTAGT. The CDR3 DNA follows: TGTGCCAGCAGTGTGACAGCGAACCAAGAGACCCAGTACTTC. Its translation is CASSVTANQETQYF.

V gene TRBV18 combines with J gene TRBJ2-3; the match to TRBD2 covers 8 bases. Germline V CDR1 and CDR2: KGHSH, LQKENI. J was trimmed by 4 bases and V by 3 bases; bases with no gene match: 9. The CDR3 consists of 16 residues. CDR3 in amino acids: CASSPYGAGEPDTQYF. In nucleotides, the CDR3 is TGTGCCAGCTCACCGTACGGAGCGGGGGAACCAGATACGCAGTATTTT.

The V gene is TRBV9, the J gene TRBJ2-4; 9 positions match TRBD1. The length of the CDR3 is 16 residues. Germline-derived CDR1 and CDR2 are SGDLS and YYNGEE. The ends lost 4 bases at V and 0 bases at J; junction bases unmatched: 5. DNA of the CDR3: TGTGCCAGCAGCCCGGGACAGGGTCGAGCCAAAAACATTCAGTACTTC. Translated, it gives CASSPGQGRAKNIQYF.

The rearrangement uses TRBV14 and TRBJ2-7; D remains unclear. This CDR3 contains 13 residues. V lost 1 base and J 1 base, leaving 5 bases between the germline ends. Looked up from germline, CDR1 is SGHDN and CDR2 is FVKESK. CDR3 sequence reads: CASSQALSYEQYF. CDR3 DNA: TGTGCCAGCAGCCAAGCTCTATCCTACGAGCAGTACTTC.

This sequence joins TRBV5-1 and TRBJ1-1; tentative D call: TRBD1 (6 bases). The V end was cut by 6 bases, the J end by 5 bases, with 14 bases between. This CDR3 comprises 13 residues. Germline loops: CDR1 SGHRS, CDR2 YFSETQ. In DNA form, the CDR3 reads TGCGCCAGCAACGGACAGATAGGGACTGAAGCTTTCTTT. It encodes CASNGQIGTEAFF.